This TCR beta chain was profiled in a study of neurological immune-mediated disorders. Study-level results: Repertoires from 18 of 34 multiple sclerosis patients grouped phylogenetically into a related-CDR3 cluster, suggesting a possible signature.

This clonotype was found many times. The antigen remains undetermined. CDR1 and CDR2 from the germline V gene are SGHRS and YFSETQ. CDR3 length equals 15 residues. Trimming took 4 bases from V and 1 from J, leaving 14 bases between them. The cDNA came from 5'RACE with 10-nucleotide random UMIs. Every sequencing run returned over 190 million TCR-beta sequences, which were derived from 15-18 subjects. TCRdb redid the calling of the 5' RACE reads with MiXCR, one entry per CDR3 protein. Here the sample spans about 95,000 distinct CDR3 sequences, 3% to 4% being singletons. Where libraries were unsorted, they were derived from 2 million PBMCs stored at -80 degrees C.

Sequencing used PBMCs. The chain employs TRBV5-1 and TRBJ1-1; D perhaps matches TRBD1 (6 bases). The clonotype was recovered from a woman between 18 and 29 years old with multiple sclerosis. The CDR3 is CASSPDGGANTEAFF. The CDR3 nucleotides read TGCGCCAGCAGCCCGGATGGGGGGGCGAACACTGAAGCTTTCTTT.